This TCR beta chain is from a study of T cell responses to AZD1222 COVID-19 vaccine. Overall study findings and caveats: Two AZD1222 administrations were followed by greater Spike-specific TCR breadth and depth. Seropositivity was recorded at baseline in only a handful of AZD1222 recipients. In a largely white British group with more females than males, clonal diversity was possibly underestimated.

The assay was immunoSEQ multiplex PCR, and TCRdb's table has in-frame clones only and misses some. The sample includes about 120,000 clones, around 87% seen only once; the top ten take under 11%. With regard to this clone: Its specificity is unknown.

The CDR3 has 13 residues. V lost 3 bases, J lost 0 bases, and 5 bases lay in between. The input for sequencing was peripheral blood, taken on day 0 of AZD1222 vaccination. The clonotype originates from an adult in good health. The chain employs TRBV12-3 or TRBV12-4 and TRBJ1-1; D is unclear. In DNA form, the CDR3 reads TGTGCCAGCAGTTTTTCAGTGAACACTGAAGCTTTCTTT. Its translation: CASSFSVNTEAFF.